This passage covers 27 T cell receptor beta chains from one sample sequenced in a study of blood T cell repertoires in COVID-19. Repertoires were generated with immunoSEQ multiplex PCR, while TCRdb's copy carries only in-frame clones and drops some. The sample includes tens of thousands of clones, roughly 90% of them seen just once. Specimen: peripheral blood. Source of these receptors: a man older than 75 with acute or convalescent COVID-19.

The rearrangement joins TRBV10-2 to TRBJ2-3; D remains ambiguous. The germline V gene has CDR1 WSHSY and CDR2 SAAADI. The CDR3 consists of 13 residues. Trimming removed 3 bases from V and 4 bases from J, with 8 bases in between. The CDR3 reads CASSDRSPDTQYF. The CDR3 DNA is TGCGCCAGCAGTGACAGGTCTCCAGATACGCAGTATTTT.

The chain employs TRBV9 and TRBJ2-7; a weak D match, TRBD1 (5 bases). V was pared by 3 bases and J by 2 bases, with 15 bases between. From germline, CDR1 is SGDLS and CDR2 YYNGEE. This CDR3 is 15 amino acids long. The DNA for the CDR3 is TGTGCCAGCAGCGCCTCTCAGGGTTCTCCCTACGAGCAGTACTTC. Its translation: CASSASQGSPYEQYF.

The CDR3 DNA is TGCAGTGCCGCGCCTCCCACTGAAGCTTTCTTT. Encoded protein: CSAAPPTEAFF. The chain uses TRBV20-1 and TRBJ1-1, with D unclear. V gave up 6 bases and J gave up 4 bases, with 9 bases separating them. This CDR3 has 11 amino acids. Germline V gene data show CDR1 as DFQATT and CDR2 as SNEGSKA (reference sequence).

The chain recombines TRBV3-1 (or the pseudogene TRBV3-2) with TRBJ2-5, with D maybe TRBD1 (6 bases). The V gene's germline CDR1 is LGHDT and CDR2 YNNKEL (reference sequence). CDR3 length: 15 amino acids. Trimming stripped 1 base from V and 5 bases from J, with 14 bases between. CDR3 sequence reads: CASSQAHTGTETQYF. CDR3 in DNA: TGTGCCAGCAGCCAAGCTCACACAGGGACGGAGACCCAGTACTTC.

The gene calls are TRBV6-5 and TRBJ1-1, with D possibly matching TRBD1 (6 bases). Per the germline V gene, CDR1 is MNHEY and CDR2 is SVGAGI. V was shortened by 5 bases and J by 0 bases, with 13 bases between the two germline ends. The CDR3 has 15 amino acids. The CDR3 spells CASSPTTGMNTEAFF. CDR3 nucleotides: TGTGCCAGCAGTCCCACTACAGGGATGAACACTGAAGCTTTCTTT.

CDR3 DNA sequence: TGTGCCACCAGTGATGCGGGAGGGGTTGAGACCCAGTACTTC. Translation: CATSDAGGVETQYF. The V and J genes are TRBV24-1 and TRBJ2-5; the match to TRBD2 covers 9 bases. CDR1 and CDR2 (germline): KGHDR, SFDVKD. Trimming at V came to 3 bases and at J to 5 bases, leaving 3 bases not matched to a gene. The CDR3 has 14 amino acids.

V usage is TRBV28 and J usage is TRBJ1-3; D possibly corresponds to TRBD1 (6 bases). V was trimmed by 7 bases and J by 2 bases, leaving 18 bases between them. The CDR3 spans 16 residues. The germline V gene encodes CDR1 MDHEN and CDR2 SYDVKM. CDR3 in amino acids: CASTQQGFMAGNTIYF. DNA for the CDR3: TGTGCCAGCACACAGCAGGGGTTCATGGCTGGAAACACCATATATTTT. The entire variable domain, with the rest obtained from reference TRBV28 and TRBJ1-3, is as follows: DVKVTQSSRYLVKRTGEKVFLECVQDMDHENMFWYRQDPGLGLRLIYFSYDVKMKEKGDIPEGYSVSREKKERFSLILESASTNQTSMYLCASTQQGFMAGNTIYFGEGSWLTVV.

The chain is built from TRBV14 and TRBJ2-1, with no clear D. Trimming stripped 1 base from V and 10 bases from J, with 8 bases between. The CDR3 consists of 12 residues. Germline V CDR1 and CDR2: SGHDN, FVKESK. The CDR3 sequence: CASSQVTREQFF. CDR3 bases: TGTGCCAGCAGCCAAGTAACGCGGGAGCAGTTCTTC.

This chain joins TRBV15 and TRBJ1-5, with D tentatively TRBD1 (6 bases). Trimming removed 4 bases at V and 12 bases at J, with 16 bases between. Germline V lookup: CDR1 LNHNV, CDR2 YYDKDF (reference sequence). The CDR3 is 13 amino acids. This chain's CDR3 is CATSKLFRTVQHF. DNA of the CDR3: TGTGCCACCAGCAAGCTTTTCCGGACAGTCCAGCATTTT.

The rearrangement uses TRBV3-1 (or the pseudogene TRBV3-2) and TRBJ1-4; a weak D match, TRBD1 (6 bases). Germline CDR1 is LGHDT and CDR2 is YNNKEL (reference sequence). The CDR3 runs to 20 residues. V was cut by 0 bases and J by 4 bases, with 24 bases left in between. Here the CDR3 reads CASSQDSALGQRWGNEKLFF. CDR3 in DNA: TGTGCCAGCAGCCAAGATAGTGCGTTAGGACAGAGATGGGGTAATGAAAAACTGTTTTTT.

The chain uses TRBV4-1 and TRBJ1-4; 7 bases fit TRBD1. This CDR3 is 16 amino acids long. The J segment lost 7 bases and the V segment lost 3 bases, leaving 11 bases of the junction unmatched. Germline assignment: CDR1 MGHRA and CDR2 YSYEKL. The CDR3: CASSQTPTGRVEKLFF. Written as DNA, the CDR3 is TGCGCCAGCAGCCAGACGCCGACAGGGCGCGTTGAAAAACTGTTTTTT.

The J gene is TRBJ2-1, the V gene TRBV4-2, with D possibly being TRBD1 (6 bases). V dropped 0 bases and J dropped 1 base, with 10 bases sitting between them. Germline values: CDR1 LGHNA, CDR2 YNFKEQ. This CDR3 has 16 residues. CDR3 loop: CASSQDHDRSYNEQFF. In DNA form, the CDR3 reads TGTGCCAGCAGCCAAGATCACGACAGGTCCTACAATGAGCAGTTCTTC.

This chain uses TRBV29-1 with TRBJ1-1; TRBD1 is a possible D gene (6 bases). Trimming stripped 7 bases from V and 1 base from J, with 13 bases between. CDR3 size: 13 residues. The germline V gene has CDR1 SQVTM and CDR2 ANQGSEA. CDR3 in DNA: TGCAGCGCCCGGAGGGGGGGGAACACTGAAGCTTTCTTT. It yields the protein CSARRGGNTEAFF.

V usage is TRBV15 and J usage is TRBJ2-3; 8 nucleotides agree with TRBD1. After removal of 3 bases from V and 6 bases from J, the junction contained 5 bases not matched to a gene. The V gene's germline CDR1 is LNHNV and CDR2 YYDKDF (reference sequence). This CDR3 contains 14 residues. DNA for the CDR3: TGTGCCACCAGCAGGGACAGGGCCACGGATACGCAGTATTTT. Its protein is CATSRDRATDTQYF.

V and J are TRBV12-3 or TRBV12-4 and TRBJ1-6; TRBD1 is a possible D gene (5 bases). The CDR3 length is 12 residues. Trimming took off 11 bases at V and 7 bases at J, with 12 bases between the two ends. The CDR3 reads CASSGGNSPLHF. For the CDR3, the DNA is TGTGCCTCCTCGGGGGGGAATTCACCCCTCCACTTT.

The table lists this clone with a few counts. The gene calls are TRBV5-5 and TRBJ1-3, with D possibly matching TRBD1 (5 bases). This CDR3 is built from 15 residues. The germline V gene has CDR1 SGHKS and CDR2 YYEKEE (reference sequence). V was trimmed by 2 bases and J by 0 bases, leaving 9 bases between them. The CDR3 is CASSFQGPSGNTIYF. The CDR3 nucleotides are TGTGCCAGCAGCTTCCAGGGCCCCTCTGGAAACACCATATATTTT.

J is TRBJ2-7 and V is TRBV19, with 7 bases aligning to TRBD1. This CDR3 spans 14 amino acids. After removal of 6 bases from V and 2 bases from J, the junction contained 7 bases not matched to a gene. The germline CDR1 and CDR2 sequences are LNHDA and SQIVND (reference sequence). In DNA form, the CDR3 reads TGTGCCAGTAGCCCCAGACAGGGAACCTACGAGCAGTACTTC. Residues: CASSPRQGTYEQYF.

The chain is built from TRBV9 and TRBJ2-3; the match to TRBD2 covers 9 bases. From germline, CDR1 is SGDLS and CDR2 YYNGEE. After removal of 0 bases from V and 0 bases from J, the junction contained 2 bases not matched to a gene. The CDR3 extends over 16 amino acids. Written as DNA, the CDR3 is TGTGCCAGCAGCGTAGACAGCGGGGGGAGCACAGATACGCAGTATTTT. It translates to CASSVDSGGSTDTQYF. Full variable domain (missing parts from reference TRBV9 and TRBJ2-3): DSGVTQTPKHLITATGQRVTLRCSPRSGDLSVYWYQQSLDQGLQFLIQYYNGEERAKGNILERFSAQQFPDLHSELNLSSLELGDSALYFCASSVDSGGSTDTQYFGPGTRLTVL.

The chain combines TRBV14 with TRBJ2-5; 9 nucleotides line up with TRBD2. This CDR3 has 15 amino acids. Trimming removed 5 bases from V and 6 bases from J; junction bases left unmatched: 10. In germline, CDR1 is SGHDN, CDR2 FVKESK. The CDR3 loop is CASSASGEARKTQYF. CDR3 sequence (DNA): TGTGCCAGCAGCGCTAGCGGGGAAGCCCGGAAGACCCAGTACTTC.

The CDR3, as DNA: TGTGCCAGCAGTTCCTTCCGGACAGGTAATCAGCCCCAGCATTTT. This gives the protein CASSSFRTGNQPQHF. The chain joins TRBV6-5 to TRBJ1-5; 7 bases map to TRBD1. After removal of 4 bases from V and 4 bases from J, the junction contained 7 bases not matched to a gene. CDR3 length: 15 residues. Germline lookup yields CDR1 MNHEY and CDR2 SVGAGI.

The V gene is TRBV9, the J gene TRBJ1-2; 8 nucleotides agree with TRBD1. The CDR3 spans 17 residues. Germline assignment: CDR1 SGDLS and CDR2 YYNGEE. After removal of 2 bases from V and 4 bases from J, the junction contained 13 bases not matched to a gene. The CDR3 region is CASSVQGDRREIYGYTF. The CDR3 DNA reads TGTGCCAGCAGCGTCCAGGGGGACAGGCGAGAAATCTATGGCTACACCTTC.

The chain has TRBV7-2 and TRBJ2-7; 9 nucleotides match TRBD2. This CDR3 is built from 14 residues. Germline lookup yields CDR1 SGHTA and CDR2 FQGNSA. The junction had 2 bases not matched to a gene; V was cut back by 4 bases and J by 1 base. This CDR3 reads CASSWGLASYEQYF. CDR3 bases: TGTGCCAGCAGCTGGGGACTAGCTTCCTACGAGCAGTACTTC. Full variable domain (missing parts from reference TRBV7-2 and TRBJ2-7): GAGVSQSPSNKVTEKGKDVELRCDPISGHTALYWYRQSLGQGLEFLIYFQGNSAPDKSGLPSDRFSAERTGGSVSTLTIQRTQQEDSAVYLCASSWGLASYEQYFGPGTRLTVT.

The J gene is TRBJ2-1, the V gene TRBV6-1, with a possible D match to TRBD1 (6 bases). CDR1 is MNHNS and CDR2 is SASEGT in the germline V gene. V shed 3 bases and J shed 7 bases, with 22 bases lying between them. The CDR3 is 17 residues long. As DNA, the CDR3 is TGTGCCAGCAGTGATATGGCCCCGGACGGCAGGGGAAATGAGCAGTTCTTC. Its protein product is CASSDMAPDGRGNEQFF.

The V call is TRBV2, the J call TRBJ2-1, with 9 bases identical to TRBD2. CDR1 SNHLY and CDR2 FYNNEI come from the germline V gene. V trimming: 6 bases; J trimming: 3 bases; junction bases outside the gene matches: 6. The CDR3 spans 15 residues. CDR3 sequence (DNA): TGTGCCAGCAGCCCCGTGACTAGCGGCTACAATGAGCAGTTCTTC. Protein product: CASSPVTSGYNEQFF.

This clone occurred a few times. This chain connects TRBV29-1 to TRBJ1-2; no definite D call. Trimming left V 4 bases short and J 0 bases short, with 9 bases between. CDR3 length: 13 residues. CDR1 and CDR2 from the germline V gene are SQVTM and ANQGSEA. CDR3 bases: TGCAGCGTTGCAAAGGGAGCTAACTATGGCTACACCTTC. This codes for CSVAKGANYGYTF.

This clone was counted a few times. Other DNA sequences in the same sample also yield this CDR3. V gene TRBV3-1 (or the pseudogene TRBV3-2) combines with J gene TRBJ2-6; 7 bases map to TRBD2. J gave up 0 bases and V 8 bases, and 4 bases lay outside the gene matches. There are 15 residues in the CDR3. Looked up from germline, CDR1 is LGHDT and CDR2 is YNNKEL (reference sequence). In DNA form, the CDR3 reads TGTGCCAGCGGGAGGGACCGCTCTGGGGCCAACGTCCTGACTTTC. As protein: CASGRDRSGANVLTF.

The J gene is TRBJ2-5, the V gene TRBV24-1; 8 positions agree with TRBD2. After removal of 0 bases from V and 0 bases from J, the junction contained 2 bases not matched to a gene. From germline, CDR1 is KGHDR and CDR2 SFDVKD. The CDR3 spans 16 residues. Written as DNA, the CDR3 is TGTGCCACCAGTGATTTGAGGCGGGGGGACCAAGAGACCCAGTACTTC. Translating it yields CATSDLRRGDQETQYF.